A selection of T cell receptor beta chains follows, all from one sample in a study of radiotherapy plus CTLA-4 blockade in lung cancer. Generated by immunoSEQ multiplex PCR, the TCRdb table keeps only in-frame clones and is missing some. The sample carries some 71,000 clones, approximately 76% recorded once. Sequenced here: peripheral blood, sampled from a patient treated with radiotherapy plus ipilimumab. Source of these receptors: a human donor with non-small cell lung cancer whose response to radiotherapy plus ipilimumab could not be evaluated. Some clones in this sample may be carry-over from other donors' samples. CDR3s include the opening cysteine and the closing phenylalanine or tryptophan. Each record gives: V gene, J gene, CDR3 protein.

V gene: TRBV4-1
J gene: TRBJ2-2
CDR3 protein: CASSQDATAGLGELFF

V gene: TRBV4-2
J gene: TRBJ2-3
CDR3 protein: CASSRSGEADTQYF

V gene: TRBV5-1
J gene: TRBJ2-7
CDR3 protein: CASSLTQGANEQYF

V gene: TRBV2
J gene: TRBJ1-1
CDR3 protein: CASSDRGMNTEAFF

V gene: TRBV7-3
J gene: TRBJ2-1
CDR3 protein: CASSLRLGAGSYNEQFF

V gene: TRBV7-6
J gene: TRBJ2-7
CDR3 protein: CASSSYRGSYEQYF

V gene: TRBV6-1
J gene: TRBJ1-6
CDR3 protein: CASRIDRANSPLHF

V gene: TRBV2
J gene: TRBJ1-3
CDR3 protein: CASSELIYSGNTIYF

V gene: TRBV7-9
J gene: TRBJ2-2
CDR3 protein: CASSLESDRGIFGELFF

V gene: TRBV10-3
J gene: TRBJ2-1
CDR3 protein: CAISDGLAGDNEQFF

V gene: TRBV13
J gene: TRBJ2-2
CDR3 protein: CASSLGARGPGELFF

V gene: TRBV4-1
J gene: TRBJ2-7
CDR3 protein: CASRPTSGGNSYEQYF

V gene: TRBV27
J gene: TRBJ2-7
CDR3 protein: CASSPLGTGGDEQYF

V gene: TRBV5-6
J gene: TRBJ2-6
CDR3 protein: CASSRWGANVLTF

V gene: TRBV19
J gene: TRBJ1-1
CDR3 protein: CASSLTVNTEAFF

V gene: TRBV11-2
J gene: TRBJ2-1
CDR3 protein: CASSSTSGGAWNEQFF

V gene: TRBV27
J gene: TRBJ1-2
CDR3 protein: CASSPYGGTSNYGYTF

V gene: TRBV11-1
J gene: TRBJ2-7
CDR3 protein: CASSADPGGNEQYF

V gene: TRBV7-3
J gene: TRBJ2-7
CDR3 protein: CASSKDRGYEQYF

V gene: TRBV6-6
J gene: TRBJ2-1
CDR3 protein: CASSYGQGGYNEQFF

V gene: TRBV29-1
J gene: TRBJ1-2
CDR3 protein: CSVDQPRGNYGYTF

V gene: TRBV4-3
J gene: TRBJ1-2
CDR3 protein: CASSRGRENYGYTF

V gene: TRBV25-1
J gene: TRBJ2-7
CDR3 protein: CASSEWGPYEQYF

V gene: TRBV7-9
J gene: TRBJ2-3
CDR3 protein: CASSAPWGGGDTQYF

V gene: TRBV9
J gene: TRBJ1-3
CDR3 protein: CASSVGLPSTIYF

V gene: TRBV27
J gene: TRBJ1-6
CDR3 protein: CASSLLGQMTNSPLHF

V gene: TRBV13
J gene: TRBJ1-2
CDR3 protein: CASSERTGGDYGYTF

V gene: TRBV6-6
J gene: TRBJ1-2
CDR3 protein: CASTPDERAYNGYTF

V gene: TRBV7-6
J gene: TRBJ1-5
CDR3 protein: CASTPKQGSNQPQHF

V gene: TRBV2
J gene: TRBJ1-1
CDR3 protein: CASSARPDTEAFF

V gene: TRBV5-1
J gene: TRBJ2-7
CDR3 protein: CASSLGYAYEQYF

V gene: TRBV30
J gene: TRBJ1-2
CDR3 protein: CAWSAPDAGYTF

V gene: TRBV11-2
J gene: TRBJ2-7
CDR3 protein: CASSLSQVHPYEQYF

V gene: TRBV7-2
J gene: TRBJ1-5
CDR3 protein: CASSFREWSNQPQHF

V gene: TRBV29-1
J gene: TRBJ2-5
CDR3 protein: CSVEGLSHRNFYQETQYF

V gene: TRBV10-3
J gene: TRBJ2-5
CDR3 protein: CAISESKGGETQYF

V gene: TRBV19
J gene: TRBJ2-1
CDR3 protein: CASSLTSGGRNEQFF

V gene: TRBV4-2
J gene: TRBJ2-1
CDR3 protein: CASRASGVNEQFF

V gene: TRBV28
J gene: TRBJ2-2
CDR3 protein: CASTIAGGNTGELFF

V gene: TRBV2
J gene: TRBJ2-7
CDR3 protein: CASRIPSGAYEQYF

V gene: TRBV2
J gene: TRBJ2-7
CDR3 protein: CASREVQGGVGEQYF

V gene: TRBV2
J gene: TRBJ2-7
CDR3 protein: CATSWTGLAYEQYF

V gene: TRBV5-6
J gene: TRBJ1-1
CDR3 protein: CASSSATGMNTEAFF

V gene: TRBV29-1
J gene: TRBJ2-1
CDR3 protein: CSTRLAGGPVSYNEQFF

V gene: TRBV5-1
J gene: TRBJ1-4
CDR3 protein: CASSLDGQAEEKLFF

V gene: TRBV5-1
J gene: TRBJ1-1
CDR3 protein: CASNERDSPWGYTEAFF

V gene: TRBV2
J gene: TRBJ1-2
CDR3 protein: CASRQGPYGYTF

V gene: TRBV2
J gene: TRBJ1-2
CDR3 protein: CASSEEREGYGYTF

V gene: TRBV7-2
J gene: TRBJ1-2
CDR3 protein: CASSLEQVPGVRYTF

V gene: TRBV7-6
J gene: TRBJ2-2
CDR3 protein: CASSLAGTNRGELFF

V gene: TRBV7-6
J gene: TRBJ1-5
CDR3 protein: CASSSGQGISNQPQHF

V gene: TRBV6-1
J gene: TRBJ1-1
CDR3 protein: CASSVLAGNTEAFF

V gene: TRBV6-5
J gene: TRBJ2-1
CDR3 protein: CASSNGGEYNEQFF

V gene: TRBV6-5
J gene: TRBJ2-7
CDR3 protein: CASRRTGEEEQYF

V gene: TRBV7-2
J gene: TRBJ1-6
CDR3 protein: CASSLGNSGQGTPLHF

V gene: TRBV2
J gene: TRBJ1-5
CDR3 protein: CASVVDWGNQPQHF

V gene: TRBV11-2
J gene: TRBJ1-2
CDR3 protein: CASSPRTANYGYTF

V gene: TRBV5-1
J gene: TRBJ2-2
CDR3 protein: CASSSSPGQGIKAGELFF

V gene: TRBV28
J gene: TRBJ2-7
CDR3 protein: CASSMDRGINEQYF